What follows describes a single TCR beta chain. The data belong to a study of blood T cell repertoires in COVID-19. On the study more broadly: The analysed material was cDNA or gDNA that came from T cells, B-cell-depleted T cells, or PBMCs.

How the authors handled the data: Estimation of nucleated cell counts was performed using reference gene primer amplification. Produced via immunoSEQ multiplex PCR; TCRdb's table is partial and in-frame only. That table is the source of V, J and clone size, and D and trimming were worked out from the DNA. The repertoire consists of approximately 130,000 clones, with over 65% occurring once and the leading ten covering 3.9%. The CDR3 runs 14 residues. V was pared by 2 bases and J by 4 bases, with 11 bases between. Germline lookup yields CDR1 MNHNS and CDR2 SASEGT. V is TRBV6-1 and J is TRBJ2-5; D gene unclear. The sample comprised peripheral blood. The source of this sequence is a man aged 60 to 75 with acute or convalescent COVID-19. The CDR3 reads CASSELLAPETQYF. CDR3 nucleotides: TGTGCCAGCAGTGAACTGCTCGCGCCAGAGACCCAGTACTTC.